This T cell receptor beta chain was obtained from a study of blood T cell repertoires in COVID-19 (TCRdb year 2020). About the investigation overall: Samples covering the acute and convalescent phases of COVID-19 were provided by collaborators in the United States, Italy and Spain. HLA class I and class II types, where available, came from metadata supplied by the sample provider rather than from assay-based typing. The samples were drawn from the first 160 participants of the ongoing ImmuneRACE study and from more than 1,000 subjects provided by 6 global collaborators. Sample metadata almost always included a de-identified subject ID, COVID-19 status, age in years and sex. Subjects who had been exposed to COVID-19, were actively infected with it, or had recovered from it provided the deeply sampled blood TCRbeta repertoires that made up the dataset. The prospective study material was composed of cDNA or gDNA derived from T cells, B-cell-depleted T cells, or PBMCs. A freely available public database, intended as a resource for researchers studying the immune response to SARS-CoV-2, is where the repertoires were released. Results and caveats for the whole study, not just this receptor: Clinical and demographic metadata were provided uncurated, with the amount varying by source and participant.

In the case of this clone: It lacks a known antigen. Within one base of it there is no much larger clone, and no base qualities were kept.

The immunoSEQ Assay, a bias-controlled multiplex PCR, was used to amplify TCRbeta CDR3 regions from genomic DNA. The original pipeline was this. Nucleated cell counts per sample were estimated from amplification of reference gene primers within the assay. To quantify the absolute abundance of each unique TCRbeta CDR3 rearrangement, sequence reads were collapsed and filtered. For each sample, productive Simpson clonality was calculated as the square root of Simpson's diversity index across productive rearrangements. Not all clones reach the TCRdb copy of this immuneACCESS table, which keeps in-frame sequences only. Checked studies attribute under half of the gap to unresolved V genes and leave the rest unexplained. The DNA was the basis for D and trimming; V, J and clone size are from that table. Counted in this sample were roughly 170,000 clones; approximately 80% of them appeared once. The ten most abundant clones make up roughly 17% of the sample.

Measured from the cysteine to the phenylalanine, the CDR3 is 14 residues long. The DNA shown is the 42-base CDR3, in frame from base 1. V loses 4 bases, J loses 4 bases, and the germline ends lie 11 bases apart. CDR1 is given as SGHRS and CDR2 as YFSETQ, both from the germline V gene. Enrolling through a virtual design, the prospective study's participants ranged in age from roughly 18 to 90 years and lived across more than 20 United States geographic areas. Cohort assignment in the prospective study relied on participant-reported clinical history from a screening survey and a study questionnaire. ImmuneRACE Cohort 3 recovered participants were defined by two consecutive negative NP/OP PCR tests, healthcare professional clearance, or symptom resolution. Each participant in the prospective study had whole blood, serum and a nasopharyngeal or oropharyngeal swab collected by mobile phlebotomists. Prospective study participants could optionally give additional blood draws and questionnaires over an approximately 2-month period. Prospective study blood samples were shipped either frozen or at room temperature before DNA extraction.

The sequenced material came from PBMCs or T cells enriched from blood (not recorded which). The clonotype was recovered from a woman between 50 and 59 years old who had recovered from COVID-19. The chain couples TRBV5-1 to TRBJ1-4; the D gene remains uncertain. CDR3 protein: CASSPSSVNEKLFF. Read as DNA, the sequence is TGCGCCAGCAGCCCTTCGTCTGTTAATGAAAAACTGTTTTTT.